The clone carrying this T cell receptor (beta chain) has just one count. What it binds is not known. Samples underwent the assay at deep level. Assay used: immunoSEQ multiplex PCR; TCRdb lists only in-frame clones, some missing. The sample has some 2 million clones; about 95% are singletons. Naive CD8 populations comprised CD45RO-negative cells positively selected for CCR7, excluding terminally differentiated effector memory CD45RA+ cells. Unmatched junction bases numbered 3, after V lost 3 bases and J lost 2 bases. Germline V lookup: CDR1 LNHNV, CDR2 YYDKDF (reference sequence). This CDR3 is built from 16 residues. This specimen comes from a study of shared clonotypes between healthy human individuals. Study-level points and caveats: Genetic and exposure-history diversity was limited by the small donor number. Larger estimated richness was generally recorded for naive subsets relative to memory subsets. For naive CD4 cells, roughly 5% of clonotypes were shared across a few donors.

The sequencing sample was made of naive CD8+ T cells sorted from blood. The receptor comes from a man in his late teens or twenties in good health. The J gene is TRBJ2-5, the V gene TRBV15; TRBD2 agrees at 13 bases. The CDR3 loop reads CATSSGTSGVQETQYF. The DNA for the CDR3 is TGTGCCACCAGCAGCGGGACTAGCGGGGTTCAAGAGACCCAGTACTTC.